This TCR beta chain appears in the sequencing data of a study of OX40 agonist ivuxolimab in advanced cancers. Turning to the overall study: Ivuxolimab was a fully human IgG2 agonistic monoclonal antibody targeting the costimulatory receptor OX40 (CD134). Of the roughly 51 dose-escalation patients, hepatocellular carcinoma was present in about 20, melanoma in around 15, renal cell carcinoma in 9 and head and neck cancer in 9. The paper covers the monotherapy dose-escalation part of the phase I ivuxolimab trial, which included N of about 51 patients. Prior anti-PD-1, anti-PD-L1 or anti-CTLA-4 therapy was permitted, and approximately 39% of dose-escalation patients had received checkpoint inhibitors. Intravenous ivuxolimab was administered to patients every 2 weeks at six dose levels: 0.01, 0.1, 0.3, 1.5, 3 and 10 mg/kg. A male proportion of roughly 80% and a mean age of roughly 58 years, ranging from 23 to 79, were recorded for the dose-escalation cohort. Partial responses were achieved by three dose-escalation patients, of whom one had hepatocellular carcinoma and two had cutaneous melanoma. Peripheral TCRbeta sequencing was intended to test whether TCR sequence diversity was altered and clonal T-cell expansion was caused by ivuxolimab.

A remark on this clone: Its antigen specificity is not known. Base qualities are missing; no much larger clone stands one base away.

Trimming takes 0 bases off V and 4 bases off J; junction bases not matched to a gene: 13. The CDR3 goes from the cysteine to the phenylalanine over 18 residues. CDR3 DNA is the only sequence kept; it has 54 bases, read in frame from the first base. The germline V gene (reference sequence) yields SGHNT for CDR1 and YYREEE for CDR2. For sequencing of the TCRbeta CDR3 region, genomic DNA was extracted from the sorted cells. The immunoSEQ Assay was used to sequence the TCRbeta CDR3 regions. Not all clones reach the TCRdb copy of this immuneACCESS table, which keeps in-frame sequences only. Checked studies attribute under half of the gap to unresolved V genes and leave the rest unexplained. The sample yields approximately 94,000 clones; 70% to 90% were counted once. The ten largest account for about 0.15% of the sample. The trial excluded patients who had a history of autoimmune disease or were on systemic immunosuppression. Peripheral blood for TCR sequencing was collected from all dose cohorts at baseline, on cycle 4 day 1, and on cycle 7 day 1. The samples were taken from a phase I, first-in-human, multicenter, open-label dose-escalation trial of ivuxolimab. Adults with locally advanced or metastatic melanoma, renal cell carcinoma, hepatocellular carcinoma or head and neck squamous cell carcinoma were enrolled in the trial. Before TCR sequencing, CD4+ T cells and CD8+ T cells were sorted from peripheral blood as separate populations.

The paper as a whole reports these results and caveats: Clonal expansion of both CD4+ and CD8+ blood T cells was observed from baseline to week 6 at doses 0.1 to 3.0 mg/kg. Low levels of normalized T-cell clonal expansion were also seen in some patients who did not respond. After ivuxolimab, expanded clones were on average more numerous among CD8+ T cells than among CD4+ T cells. In the 0.1-3.0 mg/kg groups, partial responders were among the patients with the lowest normalized peripheral clonal expansion, particularly in CD8+ T cells. Which antigens the clonally expanded peripheral T cells were specific for was not determined.

The clonotype was recovered from an adult with an advanced solid tumor such as melanoma, head and neck, liver or kidney cancer. The sample here was CD4+ or CD8+ T cells sorted from blood, taken in a trial of the OX40 agonist ivuxolimab. The V and J genes are TRBV5-4 and TRBJ2-5, and 9 junction bases match TRBD1. The CDR3 reads as follows: CASSLEARVWGQGETQYF. The DNA reads TGTGCCAGCAGCTTGGAGGCGCGAGTATGGGGACAGGGAGAGACCCAGTACTTC.